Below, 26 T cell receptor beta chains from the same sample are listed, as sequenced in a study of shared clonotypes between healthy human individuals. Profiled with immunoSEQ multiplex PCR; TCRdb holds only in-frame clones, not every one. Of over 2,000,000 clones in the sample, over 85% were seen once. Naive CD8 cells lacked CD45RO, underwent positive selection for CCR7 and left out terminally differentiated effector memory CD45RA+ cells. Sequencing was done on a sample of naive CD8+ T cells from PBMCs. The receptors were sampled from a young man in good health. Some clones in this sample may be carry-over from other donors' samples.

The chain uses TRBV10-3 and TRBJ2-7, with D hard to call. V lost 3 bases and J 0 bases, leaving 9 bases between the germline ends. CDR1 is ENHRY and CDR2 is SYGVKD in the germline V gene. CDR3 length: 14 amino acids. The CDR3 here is CAISDPSGSYEQYF. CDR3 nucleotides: TGTGCCATCAGTGACCCCTCAGGCTCCTACGAGCAGTACTTC.

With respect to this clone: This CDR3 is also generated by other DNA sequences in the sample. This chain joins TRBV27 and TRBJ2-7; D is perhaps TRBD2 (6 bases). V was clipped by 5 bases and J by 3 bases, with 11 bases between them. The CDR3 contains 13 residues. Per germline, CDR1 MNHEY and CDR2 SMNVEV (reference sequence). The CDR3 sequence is CASSPGLNYEQYF. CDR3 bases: TGTGCCAGCAGTCCCGGACTAAACTACGAGCAGTACTTC.

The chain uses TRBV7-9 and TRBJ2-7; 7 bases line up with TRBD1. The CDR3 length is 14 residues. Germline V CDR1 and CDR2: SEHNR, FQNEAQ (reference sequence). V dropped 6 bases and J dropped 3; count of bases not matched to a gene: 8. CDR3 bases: TGTGCCAGCAGGTCGGGACAGCACCACTACGAGCAGTACTTC. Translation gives CASRSGQHHYEQYF.

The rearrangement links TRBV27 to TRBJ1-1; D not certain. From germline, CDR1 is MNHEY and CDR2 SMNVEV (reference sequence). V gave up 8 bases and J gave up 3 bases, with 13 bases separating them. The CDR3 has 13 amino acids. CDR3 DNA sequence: TGTGCCAGCGGAAGTTGGAAAGACACTGAAGCTTTCTTT. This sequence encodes CASGSWKDTEAFF.

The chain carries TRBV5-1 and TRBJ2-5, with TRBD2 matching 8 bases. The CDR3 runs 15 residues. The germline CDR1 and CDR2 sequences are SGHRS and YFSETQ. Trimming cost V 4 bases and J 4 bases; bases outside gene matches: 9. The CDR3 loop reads CASSPTSGRGETQYF. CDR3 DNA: TGCGCCAGCAGCCCCACGAGCGGGAGAGGAGAGACCCAGTACTTC.

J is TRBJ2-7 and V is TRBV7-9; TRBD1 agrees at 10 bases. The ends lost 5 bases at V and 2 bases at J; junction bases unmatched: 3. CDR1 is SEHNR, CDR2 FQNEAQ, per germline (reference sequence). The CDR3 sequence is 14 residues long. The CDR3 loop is CASSLDRGTYEQYF. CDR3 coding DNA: TGTGCCAGCAGCCTGGACAGGGGGACCTACGAGCAGTACTTC.

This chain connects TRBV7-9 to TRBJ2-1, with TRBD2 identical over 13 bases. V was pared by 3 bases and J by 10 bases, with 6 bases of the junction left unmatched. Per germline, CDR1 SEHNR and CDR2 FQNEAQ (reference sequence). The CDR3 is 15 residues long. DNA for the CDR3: TGTGCCAGCAGCTTGCCGGGACTAGCGGGGTGGGAGCAGTTCTTC. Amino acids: CASSLPGLAGWEQFF.

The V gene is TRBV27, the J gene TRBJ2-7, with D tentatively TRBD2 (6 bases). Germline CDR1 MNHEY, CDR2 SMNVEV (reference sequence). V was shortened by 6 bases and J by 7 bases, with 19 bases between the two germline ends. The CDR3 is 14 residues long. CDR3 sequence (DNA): TGTGCCAGCAGATTAGGCGGGGTTTTGAGTGAGCAGTACTTC. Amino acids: CASRLGGVLSEQYF.

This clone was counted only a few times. In DNA form, the CDR3 reads TGTGCCACCAGCAACAGGGTGGCCGGGGAGCTGTTTTTT. Translated, it gives CATSNRVAGELFF. The rearrangement links TRBV15 to TRBJ2-2, with D tentatively TRBD1 (6 bases). V gave up 4 bases and J gave up 6 bases, with 9 bases separating them. Germline V gene sequence: CDR1 LNHNV, CDR2 YYDKDF (reference sequence). The CDR3 contains 13 residues. The full variable domain, its missing parts supplied by reference TRBV15 and TRBJ2-2, is DAMVIQNPRYQVTQFGKPVTLSCSQTLNHNVMYWYQQKSSQAPKLLFHYYDKDFNNEADTPDNFQSRRPNTSFCFLDIRSPGLGDTAMYLCATSNRVAGELFFGEGSRLTVL.

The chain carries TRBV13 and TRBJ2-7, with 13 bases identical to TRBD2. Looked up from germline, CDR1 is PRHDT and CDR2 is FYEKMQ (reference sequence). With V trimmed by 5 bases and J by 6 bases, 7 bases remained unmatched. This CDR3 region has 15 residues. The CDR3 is CASSPGLAGVGEQYF. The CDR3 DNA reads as TGTGCCAGCAGCCCTGGACTAGCGGGAGTCGGCGAGCAGTACTTC.

The CDR3 is CASSLLMAGGNEQFF. The CDR3 DNA reads TGTGCCAGCAGCCTCCTGATGGCAGGGGGGAATGAGCAGTTCTTC. V and J are TRBV7-9 and TRBJ2-1, with a weak D call TRBD1 (7 bases). This CDR3 contains 15 residues. Germline V lookup: CDR1 SEHNR, CDR2 FQNEAQ (reference sequence). V gave up 5 bases and J gave up 7 bases, with 18 bases separating them.

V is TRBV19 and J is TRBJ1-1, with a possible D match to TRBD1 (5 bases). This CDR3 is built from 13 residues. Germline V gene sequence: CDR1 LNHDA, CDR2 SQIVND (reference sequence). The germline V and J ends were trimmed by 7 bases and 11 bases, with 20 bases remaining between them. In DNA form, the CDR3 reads TGTGCCAGTATACCGGGACTCTTTTTATCGGCTTTCTTT. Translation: CASIPGLFLSAFF.

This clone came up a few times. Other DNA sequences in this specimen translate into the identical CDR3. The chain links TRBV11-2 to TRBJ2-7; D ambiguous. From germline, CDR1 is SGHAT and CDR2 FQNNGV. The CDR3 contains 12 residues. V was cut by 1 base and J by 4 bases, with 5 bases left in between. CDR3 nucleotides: TGTGCCAGCAGCTTAGTAGGATACGAGCAGTACTTC. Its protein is CASSLVGYEQYF.

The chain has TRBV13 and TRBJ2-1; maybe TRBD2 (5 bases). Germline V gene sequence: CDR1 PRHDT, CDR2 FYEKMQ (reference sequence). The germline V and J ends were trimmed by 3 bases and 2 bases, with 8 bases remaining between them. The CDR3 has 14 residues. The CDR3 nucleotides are TGTGCCAGCAGCTTCCGGGAAACCTACAATGAGCAGTTCTTC. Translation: CASSFRETYNEQFF. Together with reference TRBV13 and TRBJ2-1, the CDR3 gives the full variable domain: AAGVIQSPRHLIKEKRETATLKCYPIPRHDTVYWYQQGPGQDPQFLISFYEKMQSDKGSIPDRFSAQQFSDYHSELNMSSLELGDSALYFCASSFRETYNEQFFGPGTRLTVL.

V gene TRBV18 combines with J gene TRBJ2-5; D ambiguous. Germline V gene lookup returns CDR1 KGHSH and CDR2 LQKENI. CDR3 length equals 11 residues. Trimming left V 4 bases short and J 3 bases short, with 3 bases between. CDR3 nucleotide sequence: TGTGCCAGCTCACAAGAAGAGACCCAGTACTTC. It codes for CASSQEETQYF.

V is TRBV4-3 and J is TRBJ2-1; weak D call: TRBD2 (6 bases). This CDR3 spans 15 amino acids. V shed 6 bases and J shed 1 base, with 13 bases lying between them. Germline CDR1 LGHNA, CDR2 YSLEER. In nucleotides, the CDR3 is TGCGCCAGCAGGATATGGGGGACTTCCTACAATGAGCAGTTCTTC. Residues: CASRIWGTSYNEQFF.

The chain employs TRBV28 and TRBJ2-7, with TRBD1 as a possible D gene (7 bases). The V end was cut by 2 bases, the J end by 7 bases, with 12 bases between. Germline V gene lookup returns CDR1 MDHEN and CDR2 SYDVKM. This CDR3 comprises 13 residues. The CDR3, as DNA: TGTGCCAGCAGTTTAAACGCAGGGGGGGAGCAGTACTTC. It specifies CASSLNAGGEQYF. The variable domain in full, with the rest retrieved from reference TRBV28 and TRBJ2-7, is DVKVTQSSRYLVKRTGEKVFLECVQDMDHENMFWYRQDPGLGLRLIYFSYDVKMKEKGDIPEGYSVSREKKERFSLILESASTNQTSMYLCASSLNAGGEQYFGPGTRLTVT.

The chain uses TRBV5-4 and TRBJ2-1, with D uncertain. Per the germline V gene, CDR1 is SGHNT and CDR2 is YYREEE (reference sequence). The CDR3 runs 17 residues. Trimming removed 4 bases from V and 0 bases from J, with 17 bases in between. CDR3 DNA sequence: TGTGCCAGCAGCCCCCCTGGGCGGTCCCGCTCCTACAATGAGCAGTTCTTC. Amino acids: CASSPPGRSRSYNEQFF.

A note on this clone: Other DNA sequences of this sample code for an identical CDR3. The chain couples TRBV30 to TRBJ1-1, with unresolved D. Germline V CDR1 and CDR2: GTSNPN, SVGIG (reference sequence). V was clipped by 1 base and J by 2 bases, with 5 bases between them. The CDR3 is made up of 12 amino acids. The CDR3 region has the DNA TGTGCCTGGAGTGAGGGAAACACTGAAGCTTTCTTT. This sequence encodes CAWSEGNTEAFF.

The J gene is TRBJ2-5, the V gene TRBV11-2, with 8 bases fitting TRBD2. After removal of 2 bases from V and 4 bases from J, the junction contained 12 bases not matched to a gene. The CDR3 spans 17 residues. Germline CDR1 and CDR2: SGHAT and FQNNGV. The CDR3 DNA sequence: TGTGCCAGCAGCTTATACTTTCTACAGCGGGAGTCAGAGACCCAGTACTTC. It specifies CASSLYFLQRESETQYF. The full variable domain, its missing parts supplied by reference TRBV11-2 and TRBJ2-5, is EAGVAQSPRYKIIEKRQSVAFWCNPISGHATLYWYQQILGQGPKLLIQFQNNGVVDDSQLPKDRFSAERLKGVDSTLKIQPAKLEDSAVYLCASSLYFLQRESETQYFGPGTRLLVL.

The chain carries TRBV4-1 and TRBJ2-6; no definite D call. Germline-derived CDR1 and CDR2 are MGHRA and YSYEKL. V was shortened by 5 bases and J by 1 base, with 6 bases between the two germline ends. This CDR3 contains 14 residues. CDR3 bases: TGCGCCAGCAGCTGGACGTCTGGGGCCAACGTCCTGACTTTC. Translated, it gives CASSWTSGANVLTF.

CDR3 in DNA: TGTGCCAGCAGCTGGACGGGACGGGGTAGCACAGATACGCAGTATTTT. Encoded protein: CASSWTGRGSTDTQYF. The chain is built from TRBV13 and TRBJ2-3, with D perhaps matching TRBD1 or TRBD2 (5 bases each). Trimming shortened V by 4 bases and J by 0 bases, and 14 bases separated the two germline ends. Germline V gene sequence: CDR1 PRHDT, CDR2 FYEKMQ (reference sequence). The CDR3 consists of 16 residues.

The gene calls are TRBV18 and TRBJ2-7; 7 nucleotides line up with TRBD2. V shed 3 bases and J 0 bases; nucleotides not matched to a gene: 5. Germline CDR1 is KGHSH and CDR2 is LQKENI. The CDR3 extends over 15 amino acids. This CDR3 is CASSPGGGLSYEQYF. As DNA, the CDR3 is TGTGCCAGCTCACCGGGGGGGGGACTCTCCTACGAGCAGTACTTC.

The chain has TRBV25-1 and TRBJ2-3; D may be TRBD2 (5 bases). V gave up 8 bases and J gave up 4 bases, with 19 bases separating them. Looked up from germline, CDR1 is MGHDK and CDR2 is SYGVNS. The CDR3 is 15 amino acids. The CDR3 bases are TGTGCCAGCGGACCTTTCGGGATCGGGTCAGATACGCAGTATTTT. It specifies CASGPFGIGSDTQYF.

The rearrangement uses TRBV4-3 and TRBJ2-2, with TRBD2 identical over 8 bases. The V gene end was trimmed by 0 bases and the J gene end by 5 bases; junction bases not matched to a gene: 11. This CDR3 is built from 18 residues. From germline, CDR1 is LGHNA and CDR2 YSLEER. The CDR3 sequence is CASSQDASGSVYTGELFF. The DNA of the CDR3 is TGCGCCAGCAGCCAAGATGCCAGCGGGAGCGTGTATACCGGGGAGCTGTTTTTT.

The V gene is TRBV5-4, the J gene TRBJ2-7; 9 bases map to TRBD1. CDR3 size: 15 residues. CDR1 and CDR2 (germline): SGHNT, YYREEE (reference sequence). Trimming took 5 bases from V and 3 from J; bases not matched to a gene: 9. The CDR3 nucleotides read TGTGCCAGCAGGCTTGAAGGACAGGGGTTCTACGAGCAGTACTTC. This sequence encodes CASRLEGQGFYEQYF.